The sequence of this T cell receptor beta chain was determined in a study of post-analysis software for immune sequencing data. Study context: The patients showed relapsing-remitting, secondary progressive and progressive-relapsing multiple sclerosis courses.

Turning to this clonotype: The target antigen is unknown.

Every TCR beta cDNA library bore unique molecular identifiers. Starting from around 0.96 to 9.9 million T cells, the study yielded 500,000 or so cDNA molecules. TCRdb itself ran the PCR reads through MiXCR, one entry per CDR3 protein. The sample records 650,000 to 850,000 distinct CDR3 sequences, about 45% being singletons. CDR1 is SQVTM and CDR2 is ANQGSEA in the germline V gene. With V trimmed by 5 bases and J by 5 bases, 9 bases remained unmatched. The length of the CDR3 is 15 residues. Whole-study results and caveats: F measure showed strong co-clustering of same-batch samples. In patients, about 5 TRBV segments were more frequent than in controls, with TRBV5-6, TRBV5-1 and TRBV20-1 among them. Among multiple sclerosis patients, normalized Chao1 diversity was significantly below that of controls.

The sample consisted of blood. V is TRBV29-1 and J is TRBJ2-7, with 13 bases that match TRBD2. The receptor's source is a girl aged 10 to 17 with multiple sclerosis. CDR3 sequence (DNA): TGCAGCGTTACCTCCGGGACTAGCGGGATCCACGAGCAGTACTTC. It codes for CSVTSGTSGIHEQYF.